The rows below give T cell receptor beta chains drawn from one sample of a study of cytomegalovirus exposure and HLA in healthy donors. This table comes from immunoSEQ multiplex PCR, and its TCRdb copy is limited to in-frame clones, with some not included. This table holds about 160,000 clones, 80% to 85% found once. The sample was PBMCs. All receptors come from a boy aged 2 to 10 in good health and CMV-seronegative. Each CDR3 is given with its conserved first and last residue. Fields, in order: CDR3 protein, CDR3 DNA, D gene, J gene, clone size, V gene. The D gene is left open where the match is weak. Some rows have no size entry. The others give once, few or many, or a class for an expanded clone.

CASSLATSGRVTPYEQYF,TGCGCCAGCAGCTTGGCCACTAGCGGGAGGGTAACCCCCTACGAGCAGTACTTC,TRBD2,TRBJ2-7,NA,TRBV5-1
CASSYSSGAAYEQYF,TGTGCCAGCAGTTACTCATCAGGGGCCGCCTACGAGCAGTACTTC,NA,TRBJ2-7,NA,TRBV6-5
CASSLDRAGELFF,TGTGCCAGCAGCCTAGACAGGGCTGGGGAGCTGTTTTTT,TRBD1,TRBJ2-2,NA,TRBV7-8
CASRSGGYGYTF,TGTGCAAGTCGCTCAGGGGGCTATGGCTACACCTTC,NA,TRBJ1-2,NA,TRBV12-2
CASSPQVWASNNEQFF,TGTGCCAGCTCACCACAAGTGTGGGCTAGCAACAATGAGCAGTTCTTC,NA,TRBJ2-1,NA,TRBV18
CASSTGTYEQYF,TGTGCCAGCAGCACAGGGACCTACGAGCAGTACTTC,NA,TRBJ2-7,NA,TRBV13
CASSESGNYGYTF,TGTGCCAGCAGTGAATCAGGGAACTATGGCTACACCTTC,NA,TRBJ1-2,NA,TRBV25-1
CASSQDASTYEQYF,TGCGCCAGCAGCCAAGATGCCAGTACCTACGAGCAGTACTTC,NA,TRBJ2-7,NA,TRBV4-1
CASSSQDRVYEQYF,TGTGCCAGCAGCTCACAAGACAGGGTGTACGAGCAGTACTTC,TRBD1,TRBJ2-7,NA,TRBV7-9
CASSRGDSNQPQHF,TGCGCCAGCAGTCGGGGGGACAGCAATCAGCCCCAGCATTTT,NA,TRBJ1-5,NA,TRBV10-2
CASSRWLGGSGYNEQFF,TGCGCCAGCAGCAGATGGCTCGGGGGGAGTGGCTACAATGAGCAGTTCTTC,TRBD2,TRBJ2-1,few,TRBV4-1
CASSYLTDTDTQYF,TGTGCCAGCAGCTACTTGACAGACACAGATACGCAGTATTTT,NA,TRBJ2-3,NA,TRBV7-3
CASSQGTTSGRYGDEQFF,TGCGCCAGCAGCCAAGGAACGACTAGCGGGAGGTATGGTGATGAGCAGTTCTTC,TRBD2,TRBJ2-1,NA,TRBV4-1
CASSSGQGDYGYTF,TGTGCCAGCAGCAGTGGACAGGGGGACTATGGCTACACCTTC,TRBD1,TRBJ1-2,NA,TRBV5-4
CASSQVSGGQPQHF,TGTGCCAGCAGCCAAGTTTCGGGAGGGCAGCCCCAGCATTTT,NA,TRBJ1-5,NA,TRBV4-2
CASSLGAGGQPDTQYF,TGTGCCAGCAGCTTAGGAGCGGGAGGGCAACCAGATACGCAGTATTTT,TRBD2,TRBJ2-3,NA,TRBV5-4
CSVEPGDTQYF,TGCAGCGTTGAGCCAGGAGATACGCAGTATTTT,NA,TRBJ2-3,NA,TRBV29-1
CASSDLLGQDPRNTEAFF,TGTGCCAGCAGTGATCTGTTGGGGCAGGACCCCCGGAACACTGAAGCTTTCTTT,NA,TRBJ1-1,NA,TRBV2
CASGGTYNEQFF,TGTGCCAGCGGGGGCACCTACAATGAGCAGTTCTTC,NA,TRBJ2-1,NA,TRBV7-9
CASSYSRTYEQYF,TGTGCCAGCAGTTACTCGAGGACCTACGAGCAGTACTTC,NA,TRBJ2-7,NA,TRBV6-6
CASSLQQGGLWDSNQPQHF,TGTGCCAGCAGCTTACAACAGGGTGGATTATGGGATAGCAATCAGCCCCAGCATTTT,NA,TRBJ1-5,NA,TRBV7-6
CASSWAGGPTDTQYF,TGTGCCAGCAGTTGGGCGGGAGGGCCGACAGATACGCAGTATTTT,TRBD2,TRBJ2-3,NA,TRBV28
CASRRGTGSYNEQFF,TGTGCCAGCAGGAGAGGGACAGGGTCATACAATGAGCAGTTCTTC,TRBD1,TRBJ2-1,NA,TRBV27
CASSILAGGYNEQFF,TGTGCCAGCAGTATACTAGCGGGAGGCTACAATGAGCAGTTCTTC,TRBD2,TRBJ2-1,NA,TRBV6-4
CAITSGTSATNEQFF,TGTGCCATCACTAGCGGGACTAGCGCAACGAATGAGCAGTTCTTC,TRBD2,TRBJ2-1,NA,TRBV10-3
CASSQDRDSNYGYTF,TGCGCCAGCAGCCAAGATCGCGACAGCAACTATGGCTACACCTTC,NA,TRBJ1-2,NA,TRBV4-1
CAWSVRGEKLFF,TGTGCCTGGAGTGTAAGAGGCGAAAAACTGTTTTTT,NA,TRBJ1-4,NA,TRBV30
CASSPGTSGGVTDTQYF,TGCGCCAGCAGCCCGGGGACTAGCGGTGGGGTGACAGATACGCAGTATTTT,TRBD2,TRBJ2-3,NA,TRBV5-1
CASSPNTGYPTTGELFF,TGTGCCAGCAGCCCCAACACAGGGTACCCCACAACCGGGGAGCTGTTTTTT,NA,TRBJ2-2,NA,TRBV5-6
CASSEAVSAYYGYTF,TGTGCCAGCAGTGAAGCGGTAAGCGCTTACTATGGCTACACCTTC,NA,TRBJ1-2,NA,TRBV6-1
CASSFPTSGRWEQYF,TGTGCCAGCAGCTTTCCGACTAGCGGGAGATGGGAGCAGTACTTC,TRBD2,TRBJ2-5,NA,TRBV5-4
CASRLTGTTNEKLFF,TGCGCCAGCAGACTTACAGGGACGACTAATGAAAAACTGTTTTTT,NA,TRBJ1-4,few,TRBV5-1
CASSPRTAESNNEQFF,TGTGCCAGTAGCCCTCGGACAGCGGAGTCAAACAATGAGCAGTTCTTC,NA,TRBJ2-1,NA,TRBV19
CASSAKQNTGELFF,TGCGCCAGCAGCGCAAAGCAGAACACCGGGGAGCTGTTTTTT,NA,TRBJ2-2,once,TRBV5-1
CSVGGWDRWNTEAFF,TGCAGCGTTGGGGGGTGGGACAGGTGGAACACTGAAGCTTTCTTT,TRBD1,TRBJ1-1,NA,TRBV29-1